One and the same sample provided the 18 T cell receptor beta chains below, sequenced in a study of T cell changes during pregnancy in multiple sclerosis (dated by TCRdb to the late 2010s). The method behind the library was the immunoSEQ multiplex PCR assay. Imported from immuneACCESS, the table was reduced by TCRdb to in-frame sequences with V and J called. These copies leave out some clones; in studies compared against another copy, an unresolved V gene accounts for under half, and the cause of the remainder is not known. For this sample the table gives roughly 99,000 clones, of which 92% were detected only once. 2% to 3% of the sample belongs to the ten largest clones. The sample consisted of peripheral blood, taken after pregnancy. The receptor source for this set is a female donor in good health, enrolled as a control in a pregnancy study.

V usage is TRBV19 and J usage is TRBJ2-3; 8 positions agree with TRBD1. CDR3 length: 14 amino acids. The V segment lost 7 bases and the J segment 6 bases; nucleotides outside the gene matches: 9. Germline assignment: CDR1 LNHDA and CDR2 SQIVND (reference sequence). CDR3 loop: CASTGWTGTDTQYF. The CDR3 DNA follows: TGTGCCAGTACGGGGTGGACAGGGACCGATACGCAGTATTTT.

The rearrangement joins TRBV5-4 to TRBJ1-1, with D possibly matching TRBD1 (6 bases). The CDR3 sequence is 14 residues long. Trimming cost V 6 bases and J 0 bases, with 12 bases left between them. Germline CDR1 is SGHNT and CDR2 is YYREEE (reference sequence). CDR3 loop: CASTPGHLNTEAFF. CDR3 coding DNA: TGTGCCAGCACCCCGGGACATTTGAACACTGAAGCTTTCTTT.

In DNA, the CDR3 is TGTGCCAGCTCACCCAACCGGGACAGGGACTATGGCTACACCTTC. Protein product: CASSPNRDRDYGYTF. The V call is TRBV18, the J call TRBJ1-2, with 9 bases lining up with TRBD1. Trimming took 3 bases from V and 3 from J; bases not matched to a gene: 5. Germline assignment: CDR1 KGHSH and CDR2 LQKENI. CDR3 length equals 15 residues. The complete variable domain, with remaining parts taken from reference TRBV18 and TRBJ1-2, reads NAGVMQNPRHLVRRRGQEARLRCSPMKGHSHVYWYRQLPEEGLKFMVYLQKENIIDESGMPKERFSAEFPKEGPSILRIQQVVRGDSAAYFCASSPNRDRDYGYTFGSGTRLTVV.

The rearrangement uses TRBV15 and TRBJ2-2; a weak D match, TRBD2 (6 bases). The germline CDR1 and CDR2 sequences are LNHNV and YYDKDF (reference sequence). The CDR3 spans 16 residues. V shed 0 bases and J shed 6 bases, with 14 bases lying between them. The CDR3 loop is CATSRDQGLRAGELFF. The CDR3 DNA follows: TGTGCCACCAGCAGAGATCAAGGACTACGGGCCGGGGAGCTGTTTTTT.

The chain is built from TRBV30 and TRBJ1-6; D is ambiguous. The CDR3 length is 13 residues. Trimming left V 2 bases short and J 11 bases short, with 13 bases between. CDR1 is GTSNPN, CDR2 SVGIG, per germline (reference sequence). CDR3 sequence (DNA): TGTGCCTGGAGTAGCGGGGAGGGTACACCCCTCCACTTT. Its protein is CAWSSGEGTPLHF. The whole variable domain, remainder taken from reference TRBV30 and TRBJ1-6, is SQTIHQWPATLVQPVGSPLSLECTVEGTSNPNLYWYRQAAGRGLQLLFYSVGIGQISSEVPQNLSASRPQDRQFILSSKKLLLSDSGFYLCAWSSGEGTPLHFGNGTRLTVT.

The chain carries TRBV2 and TRBJ2-7, with D possibly TRBD1 on 6 matching bases. This CDR3 region has 12 residues. V dropped 3 bases and J dropped 3 bases, with 6 bases sitting between them. Germline-derived CDR1 and CDR2 are SNHLY and FYNNEI. The CDR3 loop reads CASSDRGYEQYF. The CDR3, as DNA: TGTGCCAGCAGTGACAGGGGCTACGAGCAGTACTTC.

V is TRBV11-3 and J is TRBJ2-3; D remains unclear. The germline CDR1 and CDR2 sequences are SGHNT and YENEEA. Trimming removed 2 bases from V and 3 bases from J, with 6 bases in between. The CDR3 runs 13 residues. In DNA form, the CDR3 reads TGTGCCAGCAGCTTACAACAAACAGATACGCAGTATTTT. Translated: CASSLQQTDTQYF.

CDR3 nucleotides: TGTGCCAGCAGCGCCCTAGCGCGAGATACGCAGTATTTT. It codes for CASSALARDTQYF. This chain uses TRBV11-3 with TRBJ2-3; perhaps TRBD2 as D (6 bases). Germline V lookup: CDR1 SGHNT, CDR2 YENEEA. V dropped 5 bases and J dropped 5 bases, with 11 bases sitting between them. The CDR3 runs to 13 residues. Full variable domain (outside the CDR3, taken from reference TRBV11-3 and TRBJ2-3): EAGVVQSPRYKIIEKKQPVAFWCNPISGHNTLYWYLQNLGQGPELLIRYENEEAVDDSQLPKDRFSAERLKGVDSTLKIQPAELGDSAVYLCASSALARDTQYFGPGTRLTVL.

The chain recombines TRBV4-1 with TRBJ2-1; TRBD2 agrees at 10 bases. The CDR3 totals 17 residues. From germline, CDR1 is MGHRA and CDR2 YSYEKL. V trimming: 3 bases; J trimming: 6 bases; junction bases outside the gene matches: 11. CDR3 amino acids: CASSHPSGRAVGNEQFF. CDR3 in DNA: TGCGCCAGCAGCCATCCCAGCGGGAGGGCCGTTGGCAATGAGCAGTTCTTC.

J is TRBJ2-5 and V is TRBV18; TRBD2 matches 8 bases. Trimming took 5 bases from V and 2 from J; bases not matched to a gene: 4. The CDR3 loop spans 14 amino acids. The germline CDR1 and CDR2 sequences are KGHSH and LQKENI. The CDR3 DNA reads as TGTGCCAGCTCATCCGGGGGGGCTCAAGAGACCCAGTACTTC. It is translated as CASSSGGAQETQYF.

This clone is a singleton in its sample. The rearrangement joins TRBV6-1 to TRBJ1-2; 9 nucleotides align to TRBD1. CDR1 is MNHNS and CDR2 is SASEGT in the germline V gene. V lost 3 bases and J lost 2; bases outside the gene matches: 4. This CDR3 is 15 amino acids long. As DNA, the CDR3 is TGTGCCAGCAGTGATCAACAGGGGGCCAACTATGGCTACACCTTC. Its protein product is CASSDQQGANYGYTF.

The chain has TRBV25-1 and TRBJ2-2; 10 bases line up with TRBD1. V shed 6 bases, J shed 7 bases, and the junction held 5 bases outside the gene matches. The CDR3 covers 14 residues. The germline V gene encodes CDR1 MGHDK and CDR2 SYGVNS. For the CDR3, the DNA is TGTGCCAGCAGGTTGACAGGGGGCAACGGGGAGCTGTTTTTT. It codes for CASRLTGGNGELFF. Based on the CDR3 plus reference TRBV25-1 and TRBJ2-2, the full variable domain is EADIYQTPRYLVIGTGKKITLECSQTMGHDKMYWYQQDPGMELHLIHYSYGVNSTEKGDLSSESTVSRIRTEHFPLTLESARPSHTSQYLCASRLTGGNGELFFGEGSRLTVL.

The V call is TRBV9, the J call TRBJ2-5; a possible D gene is TRBD2 (6 bases). The CDR3 length is 13 residues. Germline V gene lookup returns CDR1 SGDLS and CDR2 YYNGEE. Trimming removed 7 bases at V and 5 bases at J, with 15 bases between. CDR3 sequence: CASERRAGETQYF. As DNA, the CDR3 is TGTGCCAGCGAGAGGAGGGCGGGGGAGACCCAGTACTTC. Full variable domain (remainder filled in from reference TRBV9 and TRBJ2-5): DSGVTQTPKHLITATGQRVTLRCSPRSGDLSVYWYQQSLDQGLQFLIQYYNGEERAKGNILERFSAQQFPDLHSELNLSSLELGDSALYFCASERRAGETQYFGPGTRLLVL.

The chain couples TRBV19 to TRBJ2-1; 7 nucleotides agree with TRBD2. Trimming cost V 0 bases and J 7 bases; bases outside gene matches: 6. Germline values: CDR1 LNHDA, CDR2 SQIVND (reference sequence). The CDR3 extends over 15 amino acids. The CDR3 sequence: CASSIEGGRSNEQFF. CDR3 DNA sequence: TGTGCCAGTAGTATAGAGGGCGGGAGATCAAATGAGCAGTTCTTC.

The chain employs TRBV11-2 and TRBJ2-2; TRBD2 agrees at 10 bases. Germline lookup yields CDR1 SGHAT and CDR2 FQNNGV. CDR3 length equals 17 residues. Trimming removed 5 bases from V and 3 bases from J; junction bases left unmatched: 9. CDR3 DNA sequence: TGTGCCAGCAGCCCTTGGGGACTAGCGAACTACACCGGGGAGCTGTTTTTT. Amino acid sequence: CASSPWGLANYTGELFF.

J is TRBJ2-6 and V is TRBV6-4; D might be TRBD1 (6 bases). Per germline, CDR1 MRHNA and CDR2 SNTAGT. V lost 2 bases to trimming and J lost 4 bases, with 12 bases between them. This CDR3 spans 16 amino acids. DNA of the CDR3: TGTGCCAGCAGTGACCCACAGGGTTCCGGGGCCAACGTCCTGACTTTC. Translating it yields CASSDPQGSGANVLTF.

The chain has TRBV9 and TRBJ2-5, with TRBD1 identical over 11 bases. Germline values: CDR1 SGDLS, CDR2 YYNGEE. The CDR3 runs to 13 residues. V shed 5 bases and J 4 bases; nucleotides not matched to a gene: 1. CDR3 sequence: CASRGQGGETQYF. The CDR3 bases are TGTGCCAGCAGGGGACAGGGGGGAGAGACCCAGTACTTC.

This chain links TRBV15 with TRBJ2-1, with 11 bases matching TRBD2. The CDR3 consists of 16 residues. Germline loops: CDR1 LNHNV, CDR2 YYDKDF (reference sequence). J lost 5 bases, V lost 5 bases, and 8 bases had no gene match. DNA of the CDR3: TGTGCCACCAGCGTGGGGATAGCGGGAGGGGACAATGAGCAGTTCTTC. The encoded protein is CATSVGIAGGDNEQFF.